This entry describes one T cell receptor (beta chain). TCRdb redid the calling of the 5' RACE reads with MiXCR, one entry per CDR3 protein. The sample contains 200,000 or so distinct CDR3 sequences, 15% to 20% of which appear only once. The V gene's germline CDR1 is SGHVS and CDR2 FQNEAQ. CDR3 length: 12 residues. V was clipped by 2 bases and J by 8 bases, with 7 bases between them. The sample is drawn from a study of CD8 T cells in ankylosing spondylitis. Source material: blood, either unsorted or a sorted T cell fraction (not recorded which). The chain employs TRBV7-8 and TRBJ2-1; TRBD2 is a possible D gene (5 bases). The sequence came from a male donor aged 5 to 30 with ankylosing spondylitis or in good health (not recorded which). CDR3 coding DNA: TGTGCCAGCAGCTTATTGCGGGATGAGCAGTTCTTC. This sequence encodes CASSLLRDEQFF.